Presented here are 27 T cell receptor beta chains from one specimen sequenced in a study of blood T cell repertoires in COVID-19. The protocol was immunoSEQ multiplex PCR, while the TCRdb copy is restricted to in-frame clones and leaves out a portion. The sample lists 120,000 or so clones; over 70% were seen once. The specimen was peripheral blood. Receptors were obtained from a woman aged 50 to 60 with acute or convalescent COVID-19.

The J gene is TRBJ2-7, the V gene TRBV10-1; 8 nucleotides line up with TRBD2. The V segment lost 4 bases and the J segment 5 bases; nucleotides outside the gene matches: 4. CDR1 is WNHNN and CDR2 is SYGVQD in the germline V gene (reference sequence). This CDR3 contains 13 residues. CDR3 sequence reads: CASSAGRAHEQYF. CDR3 coding DNA: TGCGCCAGCAGTGCCGGGAGGGCCCACGAGCAGTACTTC.

The chain recombines TRBV15 with TRBJ2-6; D is possibly TRBD2 (5 bases). Germline assignment: CDR1 LNHNV and CDR2 YYDKDF (reference sequence). With 0 bases removed from V and 2 bases from J, the gap between germline ends came to 8 bases. This CDR3 region has 16 residues. The CDR3 DNA is TGTGCCACCAGCAGAGATATCGGGACTGGGGCCAACGTCCTGACTTTC. It is translated as CATSRDIGTGANVLTF.

A single count supports this clone. The CDR3 spells CASSYPGEPGQGRSYEQYF. CDR3 coding DNA: TGTGCCAGCAGTTATCCGGGAGAACCGGGACAGGGACGATCCTACGAGCAGTACTTC. This chain links TRBV6-9 with TRBJ2-7; 9 bases agree with TRBD1. This CDR3 is 19 amino acids long. V shed 2 bases and J 1 base; nucleotides not matched to a gene: 15. Germline V CDR1 and CDR2: MNHGY, SVAAGI.

The chain employs TRBV14 and TRBJ2-5; 9 bases fit TRBD2. Germline V CDR1 and CDR2: SGHDN, FVKESK. The ends lost 0 bases at V and 5 bases at J; junction bases unmatched: 10. This CDR3 has 17 amino acids. The CDR3 DNA sequence: TGTGCCAGCAGCCAAGATCGAGTAATAGCGGGAGAGGAGACCCAGTACTTC. It translates to CASSQDRVIAGEETQYF.

The rearrangement joins TRBV28 to TRBJ1-6; no definite D call. Germline CDR1 is MDHEN and CDR2 is SYDVKM. V lost 2 bases and J lost 9, with 11 bases in between. This CDR3 is built from 14 residues. The CDR3 region has the DNA TGTGCCAGCAGTTTAAGGATGGAGACTTCACCCCTCCACTTT. Protein: CASSLRMETSPLHF.

The CDR3: CASSTGGGNYGYTF. CDR3 nucleotide sequence: TGTGCCAGCAGTACAGGGGGAGGGAACTATGGCTACACCTTC. The V gene is TRBV6-6, the J gene TRBJ1-2; 8 bases fit TRBD1. V shed 5 bases and J 2 bases; nucleotides not matched to a gene: 4. CDR3 length equals 14 residues. CDR1 is MNHNY and CDR2 is SVGAGI in the germline V gene (reference sequence).

The chain is built from TRBV7-3 and TRBJ2-2; 9 nucleotides match TRBD1. CDR1 and CDR2 from the germline V gene are SGHTA and FQGTGA. The CDR3 runs to 15 residues. V dropped 5 bases and J dropped 3; count of bases not matched to a gene: 4. CDR3 region: CASSPGTGYTGELFF. In nucleotides, the CDR3 is TGTGCCAGCAGCCCAGGGACAGGGTACACCGGGGAGCTGTTTTTT.

The CDR3 reads CASSQNEETQYF. The CDR3 DNA follows: TGCGCCAGCAGCCAAAATGAAGAGACCCAGTACTTC. The rearrangement joins TRBV5-1 to TRBJ2-5, with D uncertain. This CDR3 region has 12 residues. Germline-derived CDR1 and CDR2 are SGHRS and YFSETQ. Trimming took 4 bases from V and 3 from J, leaving 7 bases between them.

CDR3 protein: CASQEESNQPQHF. CDR3 DNA: TGTGCCAGCCAGGAGGAGAGCAATCAGCCCCAGCATTTT. The chain couples TRBV2 to TRBJ1-5; D is ambiguous. The CDR3 extends over 13 amino acids. V lost 8 bases and J lost 1, with 9 bases in between. Germline CDR1 is SNHLY and CDR2 is FYNNEI.

The gene calls are TRBV5-5 and TRBJ1-4; D uncertain. The CDR3 extends over 14 amino acids. Trimming removed 2 bases from V and 4 bases from J, with 9 bases in between. From germline, CDR1 is SGHKS and CDR2 YYEKEE (reference sequence). The CDR3 bases are TGTGCCAGCAGCTTTGGTAGTATTAATGAAAAACTGTTTTTT. This encodes CASSFGSINEKLFF.

The V call is TRBV5-1, the J call TRBJ2-1, with D maybe TRBD1 (7 bases). The length of the CDR3 is 16 residues. Trimming took off 4 bases at V and 6 bases at J, with 20 bases between the two ends. Germline loops: CDR1 SGHRS, CDR2 YFSETQ. The CDR3 DNA is TGCGCCAGCAGCGCCAGGGGGACTCCTCTTCCCAATGAGCAGTTCTTC. It codes for CASSARGTPLPNEQFF.

This clone appeared a single time. The V call is TRBV6-1, the J call TRBJ2-1; 8 bases are a match to TRBD1. Germline V gives CDR1 MNHNS, CDR2 SASEGT. The CDR3 runs 15 residues. V lost 3 bases to trimming and J lost 4 bases; unmatched junction nucleotides: 5. This CDR3 is CASSDRQGSYNEQFF. CDR3 nucleotide sequence: TGTGCCAGCAGTGACCGACAGGGGTCTTACAATGAGCAGTTCTTC.

As for this clone: The same CDR3 can be traced to other DNA sequences in this sample. The J gene is TRBJ1-1, the V gene TRBV7-3, with D perhaps matching TRBD1 (5 bases). The CDR3 runs to 13 residues. Looked up from germline, CDR1 is SGHTA and CDR2 is FQGTGA. Trimming stripped 4 bases from V and 1 base from J, with 7 bases between. In DNA, the CDR3 is TGTGCCAGCAGCTCGGACAAGAACACTGAAGCTTTCTTT. Its translation: CASSSDKNTEAFF.

V and J are TRBV20-1 and TRBJ2-1; D call uncertain. Germline CDR1 is DFQATT and CDR2 is SNEGSKA (reference sequence). V was pared by 6 bases and J by 9 bases, with 12 bases between. The CDR3 consists of 11 residues. The CDR3 reads CSATGGSEQFF. The CDR3, as DNA: TGCAGTGCAACCGGCGGCTCTGAGCAGTTCTTC.

This chain joins TRBV10-3 and TRBJ2-5, with a weak D call TRBD2 (6 bases). The CDR3 consists of 12 residues. Germline V gives CDR1 ENHRY, CDR2 SYGVKD. The V end was cut by 11 bases, the J end by 1 base, with 11 bases between. Written as DNA, the CDR3 is TGTGCCGCTGGAGGGGCCCAAGAGACCCAGTACTTC. Its protein is CAAGGAQETQYF.

The V and J genes are TRBV10-2 and TRBJ2-2, with 7 positions matching TRBD1. Germline V lookup: CDR1 WSHSY, CDR2 SAAADI. The V gene end was trimmed by 2 bases and the J gene end by 4 bases; junction bases not matched to a gene: 7. The CDR3 consists of 16 residues. The CDR3 DNA follows: TGCGCCAGCAGTGAGGTTGGCAGGGGGTCCACCGGGGAGCTGTTTTTT. As protein: CASSEVGRGSTGELFF.

The V gene is TRBV10-3, the J gene TRBJ1-2, with a weak D call TRBD1 (6 bases). Germline V gene sequence: CDR1 ENHRY, CDR2 SYGVKD. The CDR3 is made up of 14 amino acids. V gave up 6 bases and J gave up 3 bases, with 14 bases separating them. CDR3 bases: TGTGCCATCAGGCCGGGGGGGGCCGACTATGGCTACACCTTC. Its translation is CAIRPGGADYGYTF.

The chain combines TRBV11-2 with TRBJ2-5; 11 nucleotides match TRBD1. V gave up 5 bases and J gave up 4 bases; unmatched junction bases: 12. The CDR3 has 17 amino acids. From germline, CDR1 is SGHAT and CDR2 FQNNGV. CDR3 amino acids: CASSPQTGQGGRETQYF. In nucleotides, the CDR3 is TGTGCCAGCAGCCCCCAGACGGGACAGGGGGGGAGAGAGACCCAGTACTTC.

This chain connects TRBV19 to TRBJ2-7; 9 bases are shared with TRBD1. Per the germline V gene, CDR1 is LNHDA and CDR2 is SQIVND (reference sequence). The CDR3 consists of 14 residues. The V segment lost 1 base and the J segment 6 bases; nucleotides outside the gene matches: 4. CDR3 in amino acids: CASSIGTGGSEQYF. Here the CDR3 DNA reads TGTGCCAGTAGTATAGGTACAGGGGGCTCCGAGCAGTACTTC.

The chain has TRBV5-4 and TRBJ1-4; D is possibly TRBD1 (5 bases). CDR3 size: 15 residues. V was trimmed by 0 bases and J by 6 bases, leaving 12 bases between them. Germline V gene data show CDR1 as SGHNT and CDR2 as YYREEE (reference sequence). Here the CDR3 DNA reads TGTGCCAGCAGCTTGGCCCCCAGGGTCGATGAAAAACTGTTTTTT. As protein: CASSLAPRVDEKLFF.

This clone was found a few times. The rearrangement links TRBV10-3 to TRBJ1-2; D gene unclear. The CDR3 has 14 amino acids. V was pared by 1 base and J by 7 bases, with 13 bases between. CDR1 ENHRY and CDR2 SYGVKD come from the germline V gene. CDR3 residues: CAISELRATSGYTF. For the CDR3, the DNA is TGTGCCATCAGTGAGTTGAGGGCGACTAGTGGCTACACCTTC.

CDR3 residues: CASSPQGLGQPQHF. The CDR3 region has the DNA TGTGCCAGCAGCCCGCAGGGGCTGGGTCAGCCCCAGCATTTT. This rearrangement joins TRBV2 to TRBJ1-5; D possibly corresponds to TRBD1 (6 bases). Germline-derived CDR1 and CDR2 are SNHLY and FYNNEI. Trimming took off 6 bases at V and 6 bases at J, with 15 bases between the two ends. This CDR3 comprises 14 residues.

The chain recombines TRBV27 with TRBJ1-2, with a tentative D call TRBD1 (5 bases). CDR3 length equals 13 residues. Germline lookup yields CDR1 MNHEY and CDR2 SMNVEV (reference sequence). Trimming removed 3 bases at V and 4 bases at J, with 9 bases between. In DNA, the CDR3 is TGTGCCAGCAGTTTGGGGCAGAGCTATGGCTACACCTTC. The encoded protein is CASSLGQSYGYTF.

V is TRBV5-4 and J is TRBJ2-7, with 11 bases fitting TRBD2. Trimming took 3 bases from V and 0 from J; bases not matched to a gene: 8. The germline V gene encodes CDR1 SGHNT and CDR2 YYREEE (reference sequence). The CDR3 consists of 17 residues. CDR3 in amino acids: CASSSVIAGGSSYEQYF. Written as DNA, the CDR3 is TGTGCCAGCAGCTCGGTGATAGCGGGGGGGAGCTCCTACGAGCAGTACTTC.

About this clone itself: One end of the junction varies from germline; a read error may be responsible. The chain links TRBV7-3 to TRBJ1-1, with TRBD1 identical over 10 bases. The CDR3 extends over 13 amino acids. CDR1 SGHTA and CDR2 FQGTGA come from the germline V gene. As DNA, the CDR3 is TGTGCCAGCAGCCTCCGACAGGGGGCTGAGGCTTTCTTT. This sequence encodes CASSLRQGAEAFF.

In the case of this clone: The sample holds other DNA sequences that translate to the same CDR3. This chain links TRBV29-1 with TRBJ1-1, with a possible D match to TRBD1 (5 bases). V was pared by 6 bases and J by 1 base, with 9 bases between. The CDR3 is 12 amino acids. Germline V gives CDR1 SQVTM, CDR2 ANQGSEA. This chain's CDR3 is CSVGGGNTEAFF. CDR3 coding DNA: TGCAGCGTCGGGGGAGGGAACACTGAAGCTTTCTTT.

The V gene is TRBV9, the J gene TRBJ2-3; 9 nucleotides match TRBD2. Trimming cost V 2 bases and J 2 bases; bases outside gene matches: 9. Germline assignment: CDR1 SGDLS and CDR2 YYNGEE. CDR3 length: 17 amino acids. The chain's CDR3 is CASSVWGGTSLTDTQYF. CDR3 sequence (DNA): TGTGCCAGCAGCGTCTGGGGAGGGACTAGCCTCACAGATACGCAGTATTTT.